The 14 T cell receptor beta chains given below trace back to one sample, sequenced in a study of T cell repertoires in cytomegalovirus infection. TCRdb called the reads again in MiXCR, with one record for every CDR3 protein. The sample yields under 200,000 distinct CDR3 sequences, about a tenth seen once. Sequencing was performed on PBMCs. The receptors shown here come from a human donor in good health (CMV status not recorded). Some clones in this sample may be carry-over from other donors' samples.

There are many counts of this clonotype. V and J are TRBV16 and TRBJ2-1; the D is unclear. V was trimmed by 4 bases and J by 5 bases, leaving 3 bases between them. The CDR3 covers 11 residues. The V gene's germline CDR1 is KGHSY and CDR2 FQNENV. CDR3 protein: CASSPNNEQFF. In DNA, the CDR3 is TGTGCCAGCAGCCCGAACAATGAGCAGTTCTTC.

As regards this clonotype: Mismatch with germline at one junction end may stem from a read error. The chain combines TRBV12-3 or TRBV12-4 with TRBJ2-7, with 11 bases matching TRBD1. The CDR3 contains 15 residues. The CDR3 DNA is TGTGCCAGCAGTTCGCCGGGACAGGGGGAGAACGAGCAGAACTTC. Translated: CASSSPGQGENEQNF.

This clonotype was observed at least ten times. The chain combines TRBV7-2 with TRBJ2-5; D is undetermined. The CDR3 covers 18 residues. V was trimmed by 5 bases and J by 0 bases, leaving 22 bases between them. Germline CDR1 SGHTA, CDR2 FQGNSA. The CDR3 bases are TGTGCCAGCAGCCCGCGTTTTGTCCGGAGCATATACCAAGAGACCCAGTACTTC. It codes for CASSPRFVRSIYQETQYF.

This chain joins TRBV6-2 or TRBV6-3 and TRBJ2-1; 8 bases align to TRBD2. The CDR3 extends over 15 amino acids. V dropped 4 bases and J dropped 9; count of bases not matched to a gene: 11. Per germline, CDR1 MNHEY and CDR2 SVGEGT. The CDR3 nucleotides are TGTGCCAGCAGTTTAAGCGGGAGTAGGGTCGCTGAGCAGTTCTTC. The encoded protein is CASSLSGSRVAEQFF.

The chain recombines TRBV28 with TRBJ1-1; no clear D gene. V dropped 6 bases and J dropped 4 bases, with 9 bases sitting between them. This CDR3 region has 12 residues. CDR1 and CDR2 from the germline V gene are MDHEN and SYDVKM. CDR3 protein: CASSPLVTEAFF. Here the CDR3 DNA reads TGTGCCAGCAGCCCCCTGGTCACTGAAGCTTTCTTT.

The genes are TRBV19 and TRBJ1-1; tentatively, D is TRBD1 (6 bases). The CDR3 length is 15 residues. Per the germline V gene, CDR1 is LNHDA and CDR2 is SQIVND (reference sequence). Trimming took off 0 bases at V and 3 bases at J, with 11 bases between the two ends. The CDR3 DNA follows: TGTGCCAGTAGTATAGATACAGGGAGCTACACTGAAGCTTTCTTT. Protein product: CASSIDTGSYTEAFF.

This clonotype turned up a few times. The gene calls are TRBV27 and TRBJ2-7, with 9 bases lining up with TRBD2. J gave up 0 bases and V 3 bases, and 3 bases lay outside the gene matches. Germline CDR1 MNHEY, CDR2 SMNVEV (reference sequence). The CDR3 extends over 15 amino acids. The CDR3 loop reads CASSFSGGGSYEQYF. The CDR3, as DNA: TGTGCCAGCAGTTTTAGCGGGGGAGGCTCCTACGAGCAGTACTTC.

In its sample, this clonotype was seen many times. This rearrangement joins TRBV7-8 to TRBJ2-1, with D maybe TRBD2 (6 bases). V lost 5 bases and J lost 12, with 26 bases in between. The CDR3 spans 16 residues. Germline CDR1 reads SGHVS; CDR2 reads FQNEAQ. CDR3 residues: CASSALRVAGPGPQFF. Written as DNA, the CDR3 is TGTGCCAGCAGCGCCCTACGGGTGGCGGGGCCCGGTCCGCAGTTCTTC.

The rearrangement uses TRBV11-2 and TRBJ2-7, with no clear D. Germline values: CDR1 SGHAT, CDR2 FQNNGV. The CDR3 is 13 residues long. V gave up 5 bases and J gave up 3 bases, with 11 bases separating them. The CDR3 nucleotides are TGTGCCAGCAGCGGTGGGCAGTACTACGAGCAGTACTTC. Its protein is CASSGGQYYEQYF.

This clonotype was counted many times. The chain recombines TRBV7-3 with TRBJ2-3, with 9 bases that match TRBD2. The V gene's germline CDR1 is SGHTA and CDR2 FQGTGA. Trimming removed 2 bases from V and 6 bases from J; junction bases left unmatched: 6. The CDR3 extends over 15 amino acids. In nucleotides, the CDR3 is TGTGCCAGCAGCTTAGTTAGCGGGAGTGGGGATACGCAGTATTTT. Its translation is CASSLVSGSGDTQYF.

This clonotype was found a few times. The chain joins TRBV28 to TRBJ1-4; 10 bases are a match to TRBD1. Germline V CDR1 and CDR2: MDHEN, SYDVKM. The CDR3 runs 18 residues. V lost 5 bases, J lost 3 bases, and 12 bases stayed unmatched. This CDR3 reads CASSTDRGRVLANEKLFF. CDR3 in DNA: TGTGCCAGCAGTACCGACAGGGGGCGAGTACTAGCTAATGAAAAACTGTTTTTT.

This clonotype has a count of ten or more. The chain couples TRBV28 to TRBJ2-3; possible D gene TRBD2, 6 bases. This CDR3 contains 18 residues. Per germline, CDR1 MDHEN and CDR2 SYDVKM. V lost 3 bases and J 1 base, leaving 20 bases between the germline ends. CDR3 region: CASSFPPPERVRTDTQYF. CDR3 nucleotides: TGTGCCAGCAGTTTCCCTCCCCCAGAGCGGGTCCGCACAGATACGCAGTATTTT. The full variable domain, completed using reference TRBV28 and TRBJ2-3, is DVKVTQSSRYLVKRTGEKVFLECVQDMDHENMFWYRQDPGLGLRLIYFSYDVKMKEKGDIPEGYSVSREKKERFSLILESASTNQTSMYLCASSFPPPERVRTDTQYFGPGTRLTVL.

CDR3 nucleotide sequence: TGTGCCAGCACCGGGGGGACTGGATCTGAAGCTTTCTTT. Its translation is CASTGGTGSEAFF. J is TRBJ1-1 and V is TRBV9; tentative D call: TRBD1 (5 bases). The CDR3 contains 13 residues. Trimming pared 6 bases from V and 6 bases from J, leaving 15 bases between. CDR1 and CDR2 (germline): SGDLS, YYNGEE.

At least ten counts were recorded for this clonotype. The V gene is TRBV7-6, the J gene TRBJ2-2, with D maybe TRBD2 (5 bases). Between the trimmed V and J ends, which lost 2 bases and 4 bases, there was a span of 5 bases. There are 13 residues in the CDR3. CDR1 and CDR2 from the germline V gene are SGHVS and FNYEAQ. In DNA form, the CDR3 reads TGTGCCAGCAGCTTACGGGGCACCGGGGAGCTGTTTTTT. This translates into CASSLRGTGELFF.